Listed below are T cell receptor beta chains from one sample, sequenced in a study of blood T cell repertoires in COVID-19. The protocol was immunoSEQ multiplex PCR, while the TCRdb copy is restricted to in-frame clones and leaves out a portion. The sample lists around 300,000 clones, 89% seen once, with around 2% in the top ten. The sample was peripheral blood. These receptors were collected from a man aged 50-59 years with acute or convalescent COVID-19. Each CDR3 is given with its conserved first and last residue. The D gene is left open where the match is weak. Size is omitted from some rows. Given values are once, few, many or a class for expanded clones.

J: TRBJ2-7; length: 13; V: TRBV24-1; D: TRBD1; size: once; DNA: TGTGCCACCAGTGAAGGGACAGGGAAGCCCCAGTACTTC; CDR3: CATSEGTGKPQYF
J: TRBJ1-4; length: 15; V: TRBV4-1; D: .; size: .; DNA: TGCGCCAGCAGCCTGGGGGGGGTCCCGGGAGAAAAACTGTTTTTT; CDR3: CASSLGGVPGEKLFF
J: TRBJ2-5; length: 18; V: TRBV24-1; D: .; size: .; DNA: TGTGCCACCAGTGATCCGACACCCTCCGAGGACAGCGAAGAGACCCAGTACTTC; CDR3: CATSDPTPSEDSEETQYF
J: TRBJ1-2; length: 14; V: TRBV25-1; D: TRBD1; size: .; DNA: TGTGCCAGCTCCTGGACAGGCGTCAACTATGGCTACACCTTC; CDR3: CASSWTGVNYGYTF
J: TRBJ2-7; length: 14; V: TRBV2; D: .; size: .; DNA: TGTGCCAGCAGTCCCTCGGCCGGGACTCAGAAGCAGTACTTC; CDR3: CASSPSAGTQKQYF
J: TRBJ2-3; length: 16; V: TRBV5-1; D: TRBD2; size: .; DNA: TGCGCCAGCAGCCCCGGGACTAGCGGGCTGACAGATACGCAGTATTTT; CDR3: CASSPGTSGLTDTQYF
J: TRBJ1-1; length: 14; V: TRBV11-1; D: .; size: .; DNA: TGTGCCAGCAGCTTGAGGGAGGTGAACACTGAAGCTTTCTTT; CDR3: CASSLREVNTEAFF
J: TRBJ1-1; length: 11; V: TRBV21-1; D: .; size: .; DNA: TGTGCCAGCAGCAAAGGGGAGGGAGCTTTCTTT; CDR3: CASSKGEGAFF
J: TRBJ2-6; length: 18; V: TRBV11-3; D: TRBD2; size: .; DNA: TGTGCCAGCAGCTCGGCGGGGGGACACCTCTCTGGGGCCAACGTCCTGACTTTC; CDR3: CASSSAGGHLSGANVLTF
J: TRBJ1-2; length: 14; V: TRBV6-5; D: .; size: .; DNA: TGTGCCAGCAGTTACAGGACAGTTGGCTATGGCTACACCTTC; CDR3: CASSYRTVGYGYTF
J: TRBJ2-3; length: 15; V: TRBV19; D: TRBD2; size: .; DNA: TGTGCCAGTAGTATAGGACTAGCTGGGTCAGATACGCAGTATTTT; CDR3: CASSIGLAGSDTQYF
J: TRBJ2-1; length: 16; V: TRBV5-6; D: TRBD2; size: .; DNA: TGTGCCAGCAGTCCTACTAGAAGCGGGGGAGGGAATGAGCAGTTCTTC; CDR3: CASSPTRSGGGNEQFF
J: TRBJ2-1; length: 13; V: TRBV7-2; D: .; size: .; DNA: TGTGCCAGCAGTCCCCCCGGACTACCCCGGAAGTTCTTC; CDR3: CASSPPGLPRKFF
J: TRBJ1-2; length: 15; V: TRBV5-1; D: .; size: .; DNA: TGCGCCAGCAGCTTGGGCCTGGGAGACTCTGCTATGTACACCTTC; CDR3: CASSLGLGDSAMYTF
J: TRBJ2-1; length: 16; V: TRBV5-1; D: TRBD2; size: .; DNA: TGCGCCAGCAGCCGCCGCGAGCGGGGGGTGTACAATGAGCAGTTCTTC; CDR3: CASSRRERGVYNEQFF
J: TRBJ1-5; length: 14; V: TRBV5-5; D: .; size: .; DNA: TGTGCCAGCAGCTTGGCCGCAGGGGATCAGCCCCAGCATTTT; CDR3: CASSLAAGDQPQHF
J: TRBJ2-3; length: 15; V: TRBV10-2; D: .; size: .; DNA: TGCGCCAGCAGTGACAGACAGGCGCACACAGATACGCAGTATTTT; CDR3: CASSDRQAHTDTQYF
J: TRBJ2-7; length: 16; V: TRBV7-9; D: .; size: .; DNA: TGTGCCAGCAGCTTAGGGTGGGCGGACAGAGCCTACGAGCAGTACTTC; CDR3: CASSLGWADRAYEQYF
J: TRBJ2-3; length: 16; V: TRBV19; D: .; size: .; DNA: TGTGCCAGTAGTATATGGACACGGACAGGCACAGATACGCAGTATTTT; CDR3: CASSIWTRTGTDTQYF
J: TRBJ2-2; length: 18; V: TRBV19; D: .; size: .; DNA: TGTGCCAGTAGTATATCCTATACCCGGACTCCGAACACCGGGGAGCTGTTTTTT; CDR3: CASSISYTRTPNTGELFF
J: TRBJ1-5; length: 13; V: TRBV10-2; D: .; size: .; DNA: TGCGCCAGCAGGGTAGGAGGCAATCAGCCCCAGCATTTT; CDR3: CASRVGGNQPQHF
J: TRBJ2-1; length: 13; V: TRBV5-6; D: .; size: .; DNA: TGTGCCAGCAGCTTACGGAGGGGTGGCGAGCAGTTCTTC; CDR3: CASSLRRGGEQFF
J: TRBJ1-4; length: 15; V: TRBV6-2/TRBV6-3; D: .; size: .; DNA: TGTGCCAGCAGCCGCAAGGCGGGTGCGACTGAAAAACTGTTTTTT; CDR3: CASSRKAGATEKLFF
J: TRBJ2-5; length: 15; V: TRBV11-2; D: .; size: .; DNA: TGTGCCAGCAGCCGGGGACTCCTAGGGCAAGAGACCCAGTACTTC; CDR3: CASSRGLLGQETQYF
J: TRBJ2-5; length: 13; V: TRBV7-3; D: .; size: .; DNA: TGTGCCAGCAGCCGGGGGGCCCAAGAGACCCAGTACTTC; CDR3: CASSRGAQETQYF
J: TRBJ1-1; length: 13; V: TRBV7-3; D: TRBD1; size: few; DNA: TGTGCCAGCAGCTCGACAGGGGGGTCTGAAGCTTTCTTT; CDR3: CASSSTGGSEAFF
J: TRBJ1-4; length: 18; V: TRBV7-6; D: TRBD1; size: .; DNA: TGTGCCAGCAGCTTAGCGTGGACAGGGGAAGCAACTAATGAAAAACTGTTTTTT; CDR3: CASSLAWTGEATNEKLFF
J: TRBJ2-3; length: 17; V: TRBV19; D: TRBD2; size: .; DNA: TGTGCCAGTAGTCTCTCTGGGACTAGCGCAGTCTTAGATACGCAGTATTTT; CDR3: CASSLSGTSAVLDTQYF
J: TRBJ1-2; length: 14; V: TRBV5-1; D: .; size: few; DNA: TGCGCCAGCAGACCTGAGGCAACGCCCTATGGCTACACCTTC; CDR3: CASRPEATPYGYTF